One and the same sample provided the 24 T cell receptor beta chains below, sequenced in a study of blood T cell repertoires in COVID-19. Libraries were prepared by immunoSEQ multiplex PCR; TCRdb keeps only in-frame clonotypes and omits some of them. The sample includes about 220,000 clones, around 83% seen only once; the top ten take approximately 1.4%. The sample comprised PBMCs or T cells enriched from blood (not recorded which). These receptors all come from a woman between 35 and 50 years old with acute COVID-19.

The rearrangement links TRBV2 to TRBJ1-2; 7 positions agree with TRBD1. Germline-derived CDR1 and CDR2 are SNHLY and FYNNEI. After removal of 6 bases from V and 1 base from J, the junction contained 8 bases not matched to a gene. This CDR3 is 15 amino acids long. The CDR3 spells CASRKGQVNNYGYTF. In DNA, the CDR3 is TGTGCCAGCAGAAAAGGACAGGTGAATAACTATGGCTACACCTTC. Variable domain in full (rest from reference TRBV2 and TRBJ1-2): EPEVTQTPSHQVTQMGQEVILRCVPISNHLYFYWYRQILGQKVEFLVSFYNNEISEKSEIFDDQFSVERPDGSNFTLKIRSTKLEDSAMYFCASRKGQVNNYGYTFGSGTRLTVV.

The genes are TRBV28 and TRBJ1-2, with 7 bases fitting TRBD1. This CDR3 comprises 16 residues. J lost 2 bases, V lost 2 bases, and 8 bases had no gene match. The germline V gene encodes CDR1 MDHEN and CDR2 SYDVKM. As DNA, the CDR3 is TGTGCCAGCAGTTTAAGGGGACAGCTTTACAACTATGGCTACACCTTC. Translating gives CASSLRGQLYNYGYTF.

CDR3 bases: TGTGGAGCAGGTATCTCTGGAAACACCATATATTTT. As protein: CGAGISGNTIYF. The J gene is TRBJ1-3, the V gene TRBV19; D ambiguous. Germline CDR1 LNHDA, CDR2 SQIVND (reference sequence). The CDR3 is 12 amino acids.

The V and J genes are TRBV11-2 and TRBJ1-1, with a tentative D call TRBD1 (5 bases). CDR3 length: 17 amino acids. CDR1 is SGHAT, CDR2 FQNNGV, per germline. V lost 4 bases and J 6 bases, leaving 24 bases between the germline ends. The DNA for the CDR3 is TGTGCCAGCAGCTCCCCCAGGGATGAAACCCTCCGGCCTGAAGCTTTCTTT. Translation gives CASSSPRDETLRPEAFF.

This chain connects TRBV5-4 to TRBJ2-3; the D is unclear. V dropped 0 bases and J dropped 6 bases, with 5 bases sitting between them. CDR3 length equals 12 residues. Germline V gene data show CDR1 as SGHNT and CDR2 as YYREEE (reference sequence). The CDR3 sequence is CASSLVGDTQYF. CDR3 nucleotides: TGTGCCAGCAGCTTGGTCGGGGATACGCAGTATTTT. The whole variable domain, remainder taken from reference TRBV5-4 and TRBJ2-3, is ETGVTQSPTHLIKTRGQQVTLRCSSQSGHNTVSWYQQALGQGPQFIFQYYREEENGRGNFPPRFSGLQFPNYSSELNVNALELDDSALYLCASSLVGDTQYFGPGTRLTVL.

This chain joins TRBV6-5 and TRBJ1-1, with D unresolved. The CDR3 sequence is 15 residues long. Germline V gene lookup returns CDR1 MNHEY and CDR2 SVGAGI. V lost 0 bases to trimming and J lost 5 bases, with 13 bases between them. CDR3 nucleotides: TGTGCCAGCAGTTACTCGGTCAACCGGCGGACTGAAGCTTTCTTT. Its translation is CASSYSVNRRTEAFF.

The gene calls are TRBV18 and TRBJ1-2, with D hard to call. Deletions cut 5 bases from V and 0 bases from J, with 7 bases between. CDR1 and CDR2 from the germline V gene are KGHSH and LQKENI. The CDR3 loop spans 13 amino acids. In DNA, the CDR3 is TGTGCCAGCTCAGACTCAGCTAACTATGGCTACACCTTC. The encoded protein is CASSDSANYGYTF.

This clone came up a few times. The chain is built from TRBV5-6 and TRBJ1-1; a weak D match, TRBD1 (6 bases). This CDR3 comprises 14 residues. Deletions cut 2 bases from V and 2 bases from J, with 10 bases between. Germline assignment: CDR1 SGHDT and CDR2 YYEEEE. This CDR3 reads CASSFAGVNTEAFF. CDR3 bases: TGTGCCAGCAGCTTCGCAGGGGTTAACACTGAAGCTTTCTTT.

This chain connects TRBV6-2 or TRBV6-3 to TRBJ2-2; 7 bases agree with TRBD1. Germline V CDR1 and CDR2: MNHEY, SVGEGT. The CDR3 sequence is 15 residues long. J gave up 7 bases and V 0 bases, and 5 bases lay outside the gene matches. The CDR3 DNA reads TGTGCCAGCAGTTACTCAGGGGGCGGGCACGGGGAGCTGTTTTTT. Translated: CASSYSGGGHGELFF.

V usage is TRBV24-1 and J usage is TRBJ1-2; 7 positions agree with TRBD1. The CDR3 contains 16 residues. Trimming cost V 7 bases and J 0 bases; bases outside gene matches: 10. The germline V gene encodes CDR1 KGHDR and CDR2 SFDVKD. CDR3 sequence (DNA): TGTGCCACCAGCCCGACAGGGCCACTTCCTAACTATGGCTACACCTTC. Protein sequence: CATSPTGPLPNYGYTF.

The chain joins TRBV5-1 to TRBJ1-4; D remains ambiguous. This CDR3 comprises 15 residues. Trimming pared 4 bases from V and 5 bases from J, leaving 15 bases between. CDR1 SGHRS and CDR2 YFSETQ come from the germline V gene. The CDR3 nucleotides are TGCGCCAGCAGCCCGAATATGGCGGGGAATGAAAAACTGTTTTTT. This translates into CASSPNMAGNEKLFF.

This clone was picked up a small number of times. The J gene is TRBJ1-6, the V gene TRBV30; TRBD1 aligns across 11 bases. Germline V gene lookup returns CDR1 GTSNPN and CDR2 SVGIG (reference sequence). This CDR3 comprises 15 residues. V dropped 1 base and J dropped 10; count of bases not matched to a gene: 6. CDR3 loop: CAWSGPGQGGSPLHF. CDR3 in DNA: TGTGCCTGGAGTGGACCGGGACAGGGGGGATCACCCCTCCACTTT.

The chain carries TRBV19 and TRBJ2-3; D is possibly TRBD2 (6 bases). Germline values: CDR1 LNHDA, CDR2 SQIVND (reference sequence). The length of the CDR3 is 17 residues. The V end was cut by 4 bases, the J end by 3 bases, with 20 bases between. The CDR3 DNA sequence: TGTGCCAGTAGTAGGGGCCCGGGACTCCAAACGACAGATACGCAGTATTTT. Translated: CASSRGPGLQTTDTQYF. Variable domain in full (rest from reference TRBV19 and TRBJ2-3): DGGITQSPKYLFRKEGQNVTLSCEQNLNHDAMYWYRQDPGQGLRLIYYSQIVNDFQKGDIAEGYSVSREKKESFPLTVTSAQKNPTAFYLCASSRGPGLQTTDTQYFGPGTRLTVL.

This sequence joins TRBV28 and TRBJ1-1; D is uncertain. The V end lost 3 bases, the J end lost 1 base, and 6 bases lay between the germline ends. The CDR3 has 13 amino acids. Per the germline V gene, CDR1 is MDHEN and CDR2 is SYDVKM. The CDR3 here is CASSFPRNTEAFF. The DNA of the CDR3 is TGTGCCAGCAGTTTTCCGCGGAACACTGAAGCTTTCTTT.

J is TRBJ1-1 and V is TRBV9; D is perhaps TRBD1 (6 bases). Germline loops: CDR1 SGDLS, CDR2 YYNGEE. Trimming left V 4 bases short and J 5 bases short, with 15 bases between. This CDR3 has 14 amino acids. CDR3 sequence: CASSQRTQGTEAFF. CDR3 in DNA: TGTGCCAGCAGCCAGAGAACACAGGGAACTGAAGCTTTCTTT.

The chain uses TRBV5-1 and TRBJ2-3; 12 positions match TRBD2. The ends lost 0 bases at V and 8 bases at J; junction bases unmatched: 4. Germline V lookup: CDR1 SGHRS, CDR2 YFSETQ. The CDR3 has 15 amino acids. DNA of the CDR3: TGCGCCAGCAGCTTGGCTAGCGGGAGGGGAGGTACGCAGTATTTT. Translated: CASSLASGRGGTQYF.

This clone was found a few times. The chain is built from TRBV6-1 and TRBJ1-3, with TRBD1 matching 9 bases. CDR3 length equals 14 residues. Germline V CDR1 and CDR2: MNHNS, SASEGT. The V and J ends lost 3 bases and 10 bases, in that order; junction bases with no gene match: 7. DNA for the CDR3: TGTGCCAGCAGTGATAACCGGGACAGGGATACCATATATTTT. Translation: CASSDNRDRDTIYF.

This sequence joins TRBV7-9 and TRBJ2-1, with D possibly TRBD2 on 7 matching bases. CDR1 SEHNR and CDR2 FQNEAQ come from the germline V gene (reference sequence). CDR3 length equals 16 residues. The germline V and J ends were trimmed by 1 base and 3 bases, with 13 bases remaining between them. CDR3 region: CASSLDFGGLYNEQFF. Here the CDR3 DNA reads TGTGCCAGCAGCTTAGATTTCGGGGGGCTCTACAATGAGCAGTTCTTC.

This chain uses TRBV7-9 with TRBJ2-5, with 12 bases matching TRBD1. This CDR3 comprises 15 residues. Trimming at V came to 4 bases and at J to 5 bases, leaving 5 bases not matched to a gene. CDR1 is SEHNR and CDR2 is FQNEAQ in the germline V gene (reference sequence). DNA for the CDR3: TGTGCCAGCAGCTCCCGGGACAGGGGGCGGGAGACCCAGTACTTC. Its translation is CASSSRDRGRETQYF. The full variable domain, completed using reference TRBV7-9 and TRBJ2-5, is DTGVSQNPRHKITKRGQNVTFRCDPISEHNRLYWYRQTLGQGPEFLTYFQNEAQLEKSRLLSDRFSAERPKGSFSTLEIQRTEQGDSAMYLCASSSRDRGRETQYFGPGTRLLVL.

The chain couples TRBV7-3 to TRBJ1-1; the D is unclear. V lost 4 bases and J 1 base, leaving 10 bases between the germline ends. CDR1 and CDR2 (germline): SGHTA, FQGTGA. The length of the CDR3 is 14 residues. The CDR3 bases are TGTGCCAGCAGCTGGGGAGGCGAGAACACTGAAGCTTTCTTT. This codes for CASSWGGENTEAFF.

The chain joins TRBV6-5 to TRBJ1-2; D not certain. This CDR3 comprises 13 residues. Per the germline V gene, CDR1 is MNHEY and CDR2 is SVGAGI. Trimming pared 8 bases from V and 0 bases from J, leaving 10 bases between. CDR3 in amino acids: CASQSTANYGYTF. The CDR3, as DNA: TGTGCCAGCCAAAGTACGGCTAACTATGGCTACACCTTC.

V and J are TRBV19 and TRBJ1-2, with 8 bases fitting TRBD1. In germline, CDR1 is LNHDA, CDR2 SQIVND (reference sequence). CDR3 length: 13 residues. V trimming: 6 bases; J trimming: 10 bases; junction bases outside the gene matches: 10. DNA for the CDR3: TGTGCCAGTAGCGACCACGGACAGGGTGTCTACACCTTC. It yields the protein CASSDHGQGVYTF.

The chain has TRBV28 and TRBJ2-1, with 10 bases aligning to TRBD2. The V segment lost 5 bases and the J segment 7 bases; nucleotides outside the gene matches: 5. CDR3 length: 14 residues. Germline V CDR1 and CDR2: MDHEN, SYDVKM. This chain's CDR3 is CASSPGLAQNEQFF. CDR3 DNA sequence: TGTGCCAGCAGTCCGGGACTAGCGCAGAATGAGCAGTTCTTC.

The CDR3, as DNA: TGTGCCAGCAGCTTTACGGGACTATCCCCCGGGGGGACCATATATTTT. This encodes CASSFTGLSPGGTIYF. J is TRBJ1-3 and V is TRBV5-6; the D gene is possibly TRBD1 (5 bases). The CDR3 is 16 amino acids. V was clipped by 2 bases and J by 10 bases, with 22 bases between them. Germline V gives CDR1 SGHDT, CDR2 YYEEEE.